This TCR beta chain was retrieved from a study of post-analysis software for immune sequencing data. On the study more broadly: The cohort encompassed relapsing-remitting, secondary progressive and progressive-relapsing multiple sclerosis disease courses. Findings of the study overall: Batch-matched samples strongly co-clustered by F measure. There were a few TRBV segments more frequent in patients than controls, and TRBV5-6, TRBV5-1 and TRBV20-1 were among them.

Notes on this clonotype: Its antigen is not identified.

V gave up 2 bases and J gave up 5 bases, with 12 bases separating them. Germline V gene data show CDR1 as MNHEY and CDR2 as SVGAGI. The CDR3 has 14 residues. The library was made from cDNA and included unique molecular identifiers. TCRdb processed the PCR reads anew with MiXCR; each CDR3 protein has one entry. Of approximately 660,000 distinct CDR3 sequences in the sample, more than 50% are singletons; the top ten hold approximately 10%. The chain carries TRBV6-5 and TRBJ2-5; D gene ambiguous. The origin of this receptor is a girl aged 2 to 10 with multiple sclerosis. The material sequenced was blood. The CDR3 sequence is CASSYMESVETQYF. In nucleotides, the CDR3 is TGTGCCAGCAGTTACATGGAGTCGGTGGAGACCCAGTACTTC.